This T cell receptor beta chain was found in a study of blood T cell repertoires in COVID-19. Across the whole study: Acute and convalescent COVID-19 samples came from the United States, Italy and Spain.

Trimming took 0 bases from V and 6 from J, leaving 8 bases between them. The CDR3 contains 14 residues. The germline CDR1 and CDR2 sequences are SGHAT and FQNNGV. Authors' data handling: Reference gene primer amplification yielded estimated nucleated cell counts. Sequencing used immunoSEQ multiplex PCR; TCRdb keeps in-frame clones, though not all of them. That table supplies the V and J calls and clone size; D and trimming were determined from the DNA. The sample records over 110,000 clones, roughly 90% being singletons. The chain combines TRBV11-2 with TRBJ2-2; D call uncertain. Sequencing was carried out using peripheral blood. This sequence was found in a man in his 70s with acute or convalescent COVID-19. The CDR3 loop reads CASSLDRVAGELFF. The DNA of the CDR3 is TGTGCCAGCAGCTTAGACCGGGTAGCCGGGGAGCTGTTTTTT.